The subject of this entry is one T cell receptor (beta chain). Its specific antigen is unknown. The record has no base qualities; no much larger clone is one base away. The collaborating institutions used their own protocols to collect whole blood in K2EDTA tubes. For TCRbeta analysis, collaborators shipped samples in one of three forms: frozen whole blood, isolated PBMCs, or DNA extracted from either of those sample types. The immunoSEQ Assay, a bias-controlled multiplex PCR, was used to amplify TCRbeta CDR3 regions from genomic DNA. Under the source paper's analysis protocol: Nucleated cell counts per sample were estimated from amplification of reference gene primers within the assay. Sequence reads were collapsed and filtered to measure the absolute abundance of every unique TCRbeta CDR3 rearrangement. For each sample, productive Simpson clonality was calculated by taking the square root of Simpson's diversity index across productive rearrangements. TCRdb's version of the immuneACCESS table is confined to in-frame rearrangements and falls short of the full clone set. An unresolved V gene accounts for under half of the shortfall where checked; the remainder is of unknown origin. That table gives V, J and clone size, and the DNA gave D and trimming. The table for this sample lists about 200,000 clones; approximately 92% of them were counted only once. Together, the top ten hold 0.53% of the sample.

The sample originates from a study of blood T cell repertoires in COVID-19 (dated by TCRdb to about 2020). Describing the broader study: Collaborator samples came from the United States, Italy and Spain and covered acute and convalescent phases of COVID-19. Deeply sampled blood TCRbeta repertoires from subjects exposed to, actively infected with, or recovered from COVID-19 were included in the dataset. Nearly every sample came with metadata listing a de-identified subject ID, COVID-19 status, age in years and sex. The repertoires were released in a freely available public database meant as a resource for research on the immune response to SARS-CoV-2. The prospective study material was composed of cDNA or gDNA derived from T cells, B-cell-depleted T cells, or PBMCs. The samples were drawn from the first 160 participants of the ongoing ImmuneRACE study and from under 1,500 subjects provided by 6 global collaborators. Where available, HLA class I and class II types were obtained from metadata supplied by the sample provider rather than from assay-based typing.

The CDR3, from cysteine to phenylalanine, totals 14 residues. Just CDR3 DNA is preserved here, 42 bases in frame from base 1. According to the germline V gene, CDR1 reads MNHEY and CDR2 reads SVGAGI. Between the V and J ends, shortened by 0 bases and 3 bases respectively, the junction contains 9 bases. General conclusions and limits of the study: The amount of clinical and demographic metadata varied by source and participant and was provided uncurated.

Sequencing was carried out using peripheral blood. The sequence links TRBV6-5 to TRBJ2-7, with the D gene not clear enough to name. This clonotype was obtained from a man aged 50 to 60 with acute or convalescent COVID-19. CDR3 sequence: CASSYSTPIYEQYF. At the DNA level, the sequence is TGTGCCAGCAGTTACTCGACACCGATCTACGAGCAGTACTTC.